This T cell receptor beta chain was captured in a study of T-cell reconstitution after alpha-beta-depleted transplantation in children. Study-level points and caveats: At one year after transplant, newly produced T cells mostly accounted for T-cell counts and diversity.

V shed 4 bases and J 5 bases; nucleotides not matched to a gene: 9. Germline-derived CDR1 and CDR2 are LGHDT and YNNKEL (reference sequence). The CDR3 extends over 15 amino acids. The TCRbeta library was prepared with unique molecular identifiers. One entry per CDR3 protein, called by TCRdb with MiXCR from the PCR reads. The sample shows 25,000 or so distinct CDR3 sequences, over 15% of them seen only once. The table lists this clonotype with many counts. Its antigen is not identified. The TCR was taken from a male patient aged 2-15 years who had a stem cell transplant for acute lymphoblastic leukemia, so the T cells may come from the graft donor. This sequence joins TRBV3-1 and TRBJ2-3, with 7 bases aligning to TRBD1. The source was PBMCs, mostly from graft donor cells, collected 60 days after TCRalphabeta/CD19-depleted stem cell transplant. CDR3 coding DNA: TGTGCCAGCAGCCCTATGACAGGGTTGAAAGATACGCAGTATTTT. Protein product: CASSPMTGLKDTQYF.